Below, 18 T cell receptor beta chains from the same sample are listed, as sequenced in a study of graft-versus-host responses after intestinal transplantation. These TCRs are of unknown antigen specificity. Profiled with immunoSEQ multiplex PCR; TCRdb holds only in-frame clones, not every one. Among about 59,000 clones listed, about 94% were seen once. The starting material was unstimulated CD4+ T cells sorted from spleen or lymph node cells, obtained before transplant. The receptors shown here come from a human donor who was the organ donor for an intestinal transplant.

This chain uses TRBV18 with TRBJ2-7; D is perhaps TRBD1 or TRBD2 (6 bases each). This CDR3 comprises 14 residues. Germline CDR1 is KGHSH and CDR2 is LQKENI. V was trimmed by 6 bases and J by 4 bases, leaving 16 bases between them. In nucleotides, the CDR3 is TGTGCCAGCTCCCCAAGTCCGGGGGCTTACGAGCAGTACTTC. It codes for CASSPSPGAYEQYF.

This chain uses TRBV7-2 with TRBJ2-1; 7 bases match TRBD2. The germline gives CDR1 SGHTA, CDR2 FQGNSA. This CDR3 comprises 17 residues. Trimming removed 1 base from V and 0 bases from J; junction bases left unmatched: 6. CDR3 in amino acids: CASSLGGGPGSYNEQFF. CDR3 in DNA: TGTGCCAGCAGCTTAGGGGGAGGGCCAGGCTCCTACAATGAGCAGTTCTTC.

Comments on this clone: Mismatch with germline at one junction end may stem from a read error. The CDR3 nucleotides are TGCAGTGCTGGAGACAGTGGGCAGTATTTT. This gives the protein CSAGDSGQYF. This chain joins TRBV20-1 and TRBJ2-3; D perhaps matches TRBD1 (5 bases). The CDR3 length is 10 residues. The germline CDR1 and CDR2 sequences are DFQATT and SNEGSKA (reference sequence).

As for this clone: This is likely a read error, given that the CDR3 carries no conserved phenylalanine or tryptophan at its end. This rearrangement joins TRBV5-6 to TRBJ2-4, with a possible D match to TRBD2 (5 bases). V was pared by 2 bases and J by 0 bases, with 18 bases between. The CDR3 length is 18 residues. CDR1 and CDR2 (germline): SGHDT, YYEEEE. CDR3 coding DNA: TGTGCCAGCAGCTTTGGAGAGGGCCTACCACTAGCCAAAAACATTCAGTACCTC. Its translation: CASSFGEGLPLAKNIQYL.

The chain links TRBV27 to TRBJ1-2; tentatively, D is TRBD1 (6 bases). Germline assignment: CDR1 MNHEY and CDR2 SMNVEV (reference sequence). The CDR3 contains 14 residues. The V end lost 6 bases, the J end lost 7 bases, and 18 bases lay between the germline ends. CDR3: CASRPVTGLLGYTF. The DNA for the CDR3 is TGTGCCAGCAGACCGGTAACAGGGCTGCTTGGCTACACCTTC.

The chain has TRBV7-9 and TRBJ1-2; D might be TRBD1 (6 bases). Germline assignment: CDR1 SEHNR and CDR2 FQNEAQ (reference sequence). V lost 0 bases to trimming and J lost 6 bases, with 11 bases between them. The CDR3 runs to 14 residues. CDR3 bases: TGTGCCAGCAGCTTAGCCCCGCAGGGGAATGGCTACACCTTC. Its protein is CASSLAPQGNGYTF. Filled out from reference TRBV7-9 and TRBJ1-2, the complete variable domain reads DTGVSQNPRHKITKRGQNVTFRCDPISEHNRLYWYRQTLGQGPEFLTYFQNEAQLEKSRLLSDRFSAERPKGSFSTLEIQRTEQGDSAMYLCASSLAPQGNGYTFGSGTRLTVV.

This clone was detected a few times. This sequence joins TRBV9 and TRBJ2-3, with 7 bases fitting TRBD1. Germline values: CDR1 SGDLS, CDR2 YYNGEE. This CDR3 is 15 amino acids long. The trim removed 4 bases at V and 2 bases at J, leaving 7 bases unmatched. Here the CDR3 reads CASSPTGQDTDTQYF. CDR3 nucleotide sequence: TGTGCCAGCAGCCCGACAGGACAGGACACAGATACGCAGTATTTT.

This chain connects TRBV2 to TRBJ1-6, with D unclear. The CDR3 runs 15 residues. Germline CDR1 and CDR2: SNHLY and FYNNEI. V lost 2 bases and J 10 bases, leaving 15 bases between the germline ends. CDR3 loop: CASSEMVPGSSPLHF. In DNA form, the CDR3 reads TGTGCCAGCAGTGAAATGGTTCCGGGTAGCTCACCCCTCCACTTT.

This clone was found once. The chain carries TRBV18 and TRBJ2-7, with D perhaps being TRBD1 or TRBD2 (6 bases each). The germline V gene encodes CDR1 KGHSH and CDR2 LQKENI. Deletions cut 7 bases from V and 5 bases from J, with 18 bases between. CDR3 length: 14 residues. CDR3 DNA sequence: TGTGCCAGCTTAAGAGGGGGGTCGTCTGACGAGCAGTACTTC. Its translation is CASLRGGSSDEQYF.

The chain uses TRBV13 and TRBJ2-7, with TRBD2 matching 9 bases. The germline V gene has CDR1 PRHDT and CDR2 FYEKMQ (reference sequence). Germline trimming cut 8 bases from V and 1 base from J; bases unmatched to any gene: 9. CDR3 size: 15 residues. The CDR3 DNA reads TGTGCCAGCCGCCAGAGCGGGGGGCTGTCCTACGAGCAGTACTTC. Its translation: CASRQSGGLSYEQYF.

The genes are TRBV7-2 and TRBJ1-2; perhaps TRBD1 as D (5 bases). Trimming took off 5 bases at V and 8 bases at J, with 18 bases between the two ends. The CDR3 contains 14 residues. In germline, CDR1 is SGHTA, CDR2 FQGNSA. The DNA for the CDR3 is TGTGCCAGCAGCGGGGAATGGGGGATCCCCGGCTACACCTTC. Amino acids: CASSGEWGIPGYTF.

The chain carries TRBV9 and TRBJ1-1, with TRBD1 matching over 7 bases. The germline V gene has CDR1 SGDLS and CDR2 YYNGEE. There are 15 residues in the CDR3. V gave up 3 bases and J gave up 1 base; unmatched junction bases: 6. CDR3 protein: CASSDRQGRNTEAFF. The DNA of the CDR3 is TGTGCCAGCAGCGATAGACAGGGCCGGAACACTGAAGCTTTCTTT.

J is TRBJ2-5 and V is TRBV7-2; no definite D call. The CDR3 length is 13 residues. The germline CDR1 and CDR2 sequences are SGHTA and FQGNSA. Trimming left V 2 bases short and J 1 base short, with 5 bases between. Here the CDR3 reads CASSLKGQETQYF. The CDR3 nucleotides are TGTGCCAGCAGCTTAAAGGGCCAAGAGACCCAGTACTTC.

In this sample, this clone turned up a few times. The chain couples TRBV10-3 to TRBJ1-1; D is ambiguous. V shed 2 bases and J shed 3 bases, with 4 bases lying between them. Germline V gene lookup returns CDR1 ENHRY and CDR2 SYGVKD. The CDR3 runs 12 residues. CDR3 loop: CAISEGDTEAFF. CDR3 coding DNA: TGTGCCATCAGTGAGGGGGACACTGAAGCTTTCTTT.

This clone was counted a few times. V is TRBV19 and J is TRBJ1-1; TRBD1 agrees at 8 bases. The CDR3 is made up of 14 amino acids. V trimming: 7 bases; J trimming: 4 bases; junction bases outside the gene matches: 8. Germline lookup yields CDR1 LNHDA and CDR2 SQIVND (reference sequence). The CDR3: CASTYGQGATEAFF. The CDR3, as DNA: TGTGCCAGTACTTACGGCCAGGGGGCCACTGAAGCTTTCTTT.

CDR3 nucleotides: TGTGCCAGGCGAGGCCCCTACGAGCAGTACTTC. It specifies CARRGPYEQYF. V usage is TRBV19 and J usage is TRBJ2-7, with D uncertain. This CDR3 has 11 amino acids. CDR1 LNHDA and CDR2 SQIVND come from the germline V gene (reference sequence). Trimming removed 9 bases from V and 2 bases from J, with 8 bases in between.

This chain uses TRBV7-9 with TRBJ1-2; D is possibly TRBD1 (5 bases). This CDR3 has 13 residues. The germline CDR1 and CDR2 sequences are SEHNR and FQNEAQ (reference sequence). Trimming pared 3 bases from V and 2 bases from J, leaving 7 bases between. The CDR3 is CASSFKGNYGYTF. For the CDR3, the DNA is TGTGCCAGCAGCTTCAAGGGGAACTATGGCTACACCTTC.

The V and J genes are TRBV6-5 and TRBJ2-7; the D gene could be TRBD1 or TRBD2 (5 bases each). The CDR3 is 14 amino acids. The germline gives CDR1 MNHEY, CDR2 SVGAGI. V was pared by 2 bases and J by 5 bases, with 13 bases between. CDR3 region: CASSYGTASDEQYF. DNA of the CDR3: TGTGCCAGCAGTTACGGGACGGCCAGTGACGAGCAGTACTTC.